Shown below are 5 T cell receptor beta chains from a single sample sequenced in a study of spatial heterogeneity in lung cancer. One entry per CDR3 protein, called by TCRdb with MiXCR from the 5' RACE reads. The sample has 20,000 to 25,000 distinct CDR3 sequences; 3.5% to 5.5% are singletons. The time point here: sample taken at primary tumor resection. Unsorted whole RNA samples from tumor, nontumor lung or frozen PBMC were sequenced. Sequences were derived from PBMCs, sampled at surgery. The source of these receptors is a male donor with early-stage non-small cell lung cancer.

The rearrangement joins TRBV5-1 to TRBJ2-7; D is perhaps TRBD2 (5 bases). This CDR3 has 14 amino acids. Trimming removed 5 bases from V and 0 bases from J, with 12 bases in between. CDR1 and CDR2 from the germline V gene are SGHRS and YFSETQ. CDR3 amino acids: CASRRADYSYEQYF. The CDR3 region has the DNA TGCGCCAGCAGAAGGGCCGACTACTCCTACGAGCAGTACTTC.

At least ten counts were recorded for this clonotype. V gene TRBV7-8 combines with J gene TRBJ1-3, with TRBD1 matching 8 bases. Unmatched junction bases numbered 7, after V lost 4 bases and J lost 2 bases. The CDR3 consists of 16 residues. Germline V gene data show CDR1 as SGHVS and CDR2 as FQNEAQ. For the CDR3, the DNA is TGTGCCAGCAGCTACGGACAGGGTATGACTGGAAACACCATATATTTT. Residues: CASSYGQGMTGNTIYF.

The count of this clonotype is one. This chain links TRBV28 with TRBJ1-4; possibly TRBD1 for D (6 bases). The germline V gene has CDR1 MDHEN and CDR2 SYDVKM. The CDR3 is 15 residues long. Trimming cost V 7 bases and J 3 bases, with 15 bases left between them. The CDR3 sequence is CASKKGGYPNEKLFF. The CDR3 DNA is TGTGCCAGCAAGAAAGGGGGATACCCTAATGAAAAACTGTTTTTT.

This clonotype was seen at least ten times. This CDR3 reads CASSPFRGRPQHF. Here the CDR3 DNA reads TGTGCCAGCAGCCCTTTTCGGGGACGGCCCCAGCATTTT. The chain uses TRBV7-8 and TRBJ1-5; possibly TRBD1 for D (5 bases). Germline loops: CDR1 SGHVS, CDR2 FQNEAQ. The CDR3 extends over 13 amino acids. V was shortened by 5 bases and J by 9 bases, with 14 bases between the two germline ends.

This clonotype was counted at least ten times. V usage is TRBV7-9 and J usage is TRBJ2-3; the match to TRBD2 covers 12 bases. Germline-derived CDR1 and CDR2 are SEHNR and FQNEAQ (reference sequence). CDR3 length: 17 amino acids. Trimming at V came to 5 bases and at J to 1 base, leaving 7 bases not matched to a gene. The CDR3 here is CASSTLAGGIGTDTQYF. In nucleotides, the CDR3 is TGTGCCAGCAGCACACTAGCGGGAGGAATCGGCACAGATACGCAGTATTTT.